This T cell receptor beta chain was observed in a study of T cell repertoires and HLA-DP antigens (dated by TCRdb to between 2017 and 2018). Concerning the study at large: An in vitro model of CD4+ T cell alloreactivity against allogeneic HLA-DP presented by transduced HeLa cells was used in the study. The two alloantigens modelled structurally similar versus dissimilar alloantigens, differing from self at one and under 11 peptide-binding groove amino acids, respectively. Of the three donors, two were male and one was female, with ages ranging from the 18-to-29 band to the 60-to-69 band. An average DNA input of about 200 ng was used for sorted CD137+CD4+ samples, compared with around 1.2 ug for pre-culture CD4+ samples.

The CDR3 holds 13 amino acids from the cysteine to the phenylalanine. Of the read, only the CDR3 DNA is kept; its 39 bases are in frame from base 1. The germline V gene provides CDR1 MNHEY and CDR2 SVGAGI. Trimming removed 7 bases from V and 2 bases from J; the gene matches leave 3 bases unexplained. Magnetic bead negative selection was used to isolate untouched CD4+ T cells from Ficoll-separated PBMC, with an average purity of approximately 98%. Magnetic beads were used to isolate untouched CD4+ T cells from Ficoll-separated PBMC, giving approximately 98% purity with negligible CD8+ contamination. Donors were a few healthy blood donors whose buffy coats supplied peripheral blood mononuclear cells. Each of the three donors was CMV seronegative. The DNeasy Blood & Tissue Kit was used for extraction of genomic DNA. For each subject, genomic DNA from sorted CD137+CD4+ cells and from pre-culture CD4+ baseline samples underwent TCRB sequencing.

As concerns this clone: Its antigen target is currently unknown. Base qualities were left out, and no much larger clone turns up one base away.

The immunoSEQ multiplex PCR, with forward primers for 54 TRBV segments and reverse primers for 13 TRBJ segments, was used to amplify TCRB CDR3 regions. Deep resolution, with a target of about 200,000 T cell genomes, was applied to the sequencing of pre-culture CD4+ samples. Sequencing of the amplicons on an Illumina HiSeq System generated 87 bp reads spanning the CDR3. On the study's bioinformatics: Correction for PCR and sequencing errors was applied to reads, and CDR3 regions were defined through alignment to IMGT reference sequences. Synthetic template pools were used to estimate counts of templates and unique rearrangements. Clonality was computed by subtracting Pielou's evenness from 1. The Daley-Smith estimator was used to estimate richness. Morisita's index served as the measure of repertoire overlap. A clone counted as low-abundance if it appeared in cultured samples but went undetected in the pre-culture repertoire of the same donor. The table comes from immuneACCESS by way of TCRdb, which keeps in-frame sequences with V and J called. Part of the clones is missing from these tables; in studies checked, under half for an unresolved V gene and the rest for unknown reasons. The DNA was the basis for D and trimming; V, J and clone size are from that table. This sample is represented by approximately 110,000 clones; 80% to 95% of them were singletons. The ten largest account for more than 0.25% of the sample.

Overall study outcomes, separate from this receptor: Naive and memory CD4+ repertoires were not analysed separately. Clonality of sorted CD137+ cells was similar against both alloantigens (about 0.4) and much higher than in pre-culture samples (around 0.04). Limitations included only three donors, a non-physiological HeLa antigen-presenting system, and the use of total CD4+ responder cells. Clones undetected before culture had an average cumulative frequency of about 38% against one allele versus around 50% against the other.

The sequenced sample was CD4+ T cells from PBMCs. The sequence came from a woman between 18 and 29 years old in good health and CMV-seronegative. The rearranged chain carries TRBV6-5 and TRBJ2-3; 7 bases in the middle match TRBD1. The bases are TGTGCCAGCAACAGGGGCACCACAGATACGCAGTATTTT. The resulting protein is CASNRGTTDTQYF.